One and the same sample provided the 25 T cell receptor beta chains below, sequenced in a study of blood T cell repertoires in COVID-19 (dated by TCRdb to the early 2020s). The protocol used for the library was the immunoSEQ multiplex PCR assay. The table comes from immuneACCESS by way of TCRdb, which keeps in-frame sequences with V and J called. Part of the clones is missing from these tables; in studies checked, under half for an unresolved V gene and the rest for unknown reasons. The table for this sample lists some 70,000 clones; 85% to 90% of them were counted only once. The ten top clones hold approximately 8% of the sample. The sequencing input was peripheral blood. Receptors originate from a man between 45 and 60 years old with active COVID-19.

The gene calls are TRBV5-1 and TRBJ2-5; no firm D call. V gave up 3 bases and J gave up 0 bases, with 15 bases separating them. Germline-derived CDR1 and CDR2 are SGHRS and YFSETQ. CDR3 length: 16 residues. The CDR3 region is CASSSGSFADQETQYF. The CDR3 DNA reads TGCGCCAGCAGCTCCGGGTCTTTCGCGGACCAAGAGACCCAGTACTTC.

V gene TRBV9 combines with J gene TRBJ2-7, with a weak D call TRBD2 (5 bases). This CDR3 spans 15 amino acids. V lost 0 bases and J lost 3, with 13 bases in between. Germline loops: CDR1 SGDLS, CDR2 YYNGEE. CDR3 DNA sequence: TGTGCCAGCAGCGTAGCCGAGGGTCGTAGCTACGAGCAGTACTTC. Translating gives CASSVAEGRSYEQYF.

This clone has a single count. The V gene is TRBV28, the J gene TRBJ2-7; D is uncertain. CDR1 is MDHEN and CDR2 is SYDVKM in the germline V gene. Trimming took 8 bases from V and 4 from J, leaving 9 bases between them. The CDR3 has 11 amino acids. The CDR3: CASSSTYEQYF. The CDR3 DNA reads TGTGCCAGCTCGTCCACTTACGAGCAGTACTTC. The full variable domain, in which reference TRBV28 and TRBJ2-7 provide the parts outside the CDR3, is DVKVTQSSRYLVKRTGEKVFLECVQDMDHENMFWYRQDPGLGLRLIYFSYDVKMKEKGDIPEGYSVSREKKERFSLILESASTNQTSMYLCASSSTYEQYFGPGTRLTVT.

This sequence joins TRBV30 and TRBJ2-1, with TRBD2 identical over 7 bases. Per the germline V gene, CDR1 is GTSNPN and CDR2 is SVGIG (reference sequence). The CDR3 runs to 16 residues. With V trimmed by 0 bases and J by 1 base, 6 bases remained unmatched. The CDR3 is CAWSVGGSGSYNEQFF. The CDR3 region has the DNA TGTGCCTGGAGTGTAGGCGGGAGTGGATCCTACAATGAGCAGTTCTTC. Drawing the rest from reference TRBV30 and TRBJ2-1, the complete variable domain is SQTIHQWPATLVQPVGSPLSLECTVEGTSNPNLYWYRQAAGRGLQLLFYSVGIGQISSEVPQNLSASRPQDRQFILSSKKLLLSDSGFYLCAWSVGGSGSYNEQFFGPGTRLTVL.

The rearrangement joins TRBV5-6 to TRBJ1-2; D is uncertain. CDR1 SGHDT and CDR2 YYEEEE come from the germline V gene. With 5 bases removed from V and 0 bases from J, the gap between germline ends came to 14 bases. This CDR3 has 15 amino acids. CDR3 residues: CASSYYNGPNYGYTF. As DNA, the CDR3 is TGTGCCAGCAGTTACTACAACGGCCCTAACTATGGCTACACCTTC. Complete variable domain (other parts from reference TRBV5-6 and TRBJ1-2): DAGVTQSPTHLIKTRGQQVTLRCSPKSGHDTVSWYQQALGQGPQFIFQYYEEEERQRGNFPDRFSGHQFPNYSSELNVNALLLGDSALYLCASSYYNGPNYGYTFGSGTRLTVV.

V is TRBV14 and J is TRBJ2-5; 9 bases line up with TRBD2. The trim removed 4 bases at V and 7 bases at J, leaving 13 bases unmatched. The CDR3 sequence is 16 residues long. CDR1 SGHDN and CDR2 FVKESK come from the germline V gene. CDR3 residues: CASSRDLAGLVGTQYF. Written as DNA, the CDR3 is TGTGCCAGCAGCCGAGATCTAGCGGGGCTCGTTGGGACCCAGTACTTC.

This clone has ten or more counts. This rearrangement joins TRBV5-1 to TRBJ1-1; TRBD1 matches 8 bases. CDR3 size: 16 residues. The germline V gene has CDR1 SGHRS and CDR2 YFSETQ. J gave up 7 bases and V 4 bases, and 15 bases lay outside the gene matches. The CDR3 is CASSPAGTGTVVEAFF. The CDR3 DNA reads TGCGCCAGCAGCCCGGCGGGGACAGGTACTGTAGTTGAAGCTTTCTTT.

This clone appeared once. The chain links TRBV2 to TRBJ1-5, with 7 nucleotides matching TRBD1. The CDR3 is made up of 14 amino acids. Germline trimming cut 1 base from V and 5 bases from J; bases unmatched to any gene: 2. CDR1 and CDR2 from the germline V gene are SNHLY and FYNNEI. CDR3 sequence reads: CASSEEQGHQPQHF. DNA for the CDR3: TGTGCCAGCAGTGAAGAACAGGGGCATCAGCCCCAGCATTTT.

This rearrangement joins TRBV7-2 to TRBJ2-1, with D unclear. CDR1 and CDR2 (germline): SGHTA, FQGNSA. Deletions cut 7 bases from V and 8 bases from J, with 18 bases between. The CDR3 has 14 residues. CDR3 in DNA: TGTGCCAGCAAAGTGGTGCGGAGTTCGGATGAGCAGTTCTTC. Translation gives CASKVVRSSDEQFF.

V usage is TRBV14 and J usage is TRBJ2-7; the D is unclear. This CDR3 is 11 amino acids long. V lost 4 bases and J 2 bases, leaving 3 bases between the germline ends. Looked up from germline, CDR1 is SGHDN and CDR2 is FVKESK. CDR3 in amino acids: CASSPAYEQYF. In nucleotides, the CDR3 is TGTGCCAGCAGCCCCGCCTACGAGCAGTACTTC.

The chain has TRBV6-6 and TRBJ2-7; D may be TRBD2 (6 bases). The CDR3 loop spans 13 amino acids. V was clipped by 5 bases and J by 4 bases, with 12 bases between them. Germline lookup yields CDR1 MNHNY and CDR2 SVGAGI (reference sequence). This chain's CDR3 is CASSVLGGYEQYF. In DNA form, the CDR3 reads TGTGCCAGCAGTGTACTAGGAGGGTACGAGCAGTACTTC.

DNA of the CDR3: TGTGCCACCAGTGACAGCGCAGCGGACAGCTATGGCTACACCTTC. Encoded protein: CATSDSAADSYGYTF. The rearrangement links TRBV24-1 to TRBJ1-2; maybe TRBD1 (6 bases). There are 15 residues in the CDR3. The V gene's germline CDR1 is KGHDR and CDR2 SFDVKD. V was shortened by 4 bases and J by 4 bases, with 15 bases between the two germline ends.

The rearrangement joins TRBV29-1 to TRBJ1-2; 8 bases line up with TRBD1. From germline, CDR1 is SQVTM and CDR2 ANQGSEA. Trimming took 6 bases from V and 4 from J; bases not matched to a gene: 10. The CDR3 sequence is 14 residues long. The CDR3 DNA is TGCAGCGTCGCTCCCGGGACAGGCCCCTATGGCTACACCTTC. Its protein is CSVAPGTGPYGYTF.

This clone appeared a single time. The J gene is TRBJ1-1, the V gene TRBV2, with TRBD1 identical over 7 bases. The J segment lost 1 base and the V segment lost 7 bases, leaving 6 bases of the junction unmatched. Germline lookup yields CDR1 SNHLY and CDR2 FYNNEI. The CDR3 has 14 residues. CDR3 sequence reads: CASKDRVPNTEAFF. CDR3 DNA sequence: TGTGCCAGCAAAGACAGGGTACCGAACACTGAAGCTTTCTTT.

CDR3 residues: CASSIPQGGTEAFF. In nucleotides, the CDR3 is TGTGCCAGTAGTATACCCCAGGGGGGCACTGAAGCTTTCTTT. The genes are TRBV19 and TRBJ1-1; TRBD1 matches 7 bases. The length of the CDR3 is 14 residues. Unmatched junction bases numbered 4, after V lost 2 bases and J lost 4 bases. Looked up from germline, CDR1 is LNHDA and CDR2 is SQIVND (reference sequence).

CDR3 region: CASSPPGGNYGYTF. As DNA, the CDR3 is TGTGCCAGCAGCCCCCCAGGGGGAAACTATGGCTACACCTTC. The chain employs TRBV3-1 (or the pseudogene TRBV3-2) and TRBJ1-2; 7 nucleotides line up with TRBD1. The CDR3 has 14 residues. The germline gives CDR1 LGHDT, CDR2 YNNKEL (reference sequence). The J segment lost 2 bases and the V segment lost 4 bases, leaving 4 bases of the junction unmatched.

The chain combines TRBV6-5 with TRBJ1-1; D is perhaps TRBD1 (6 bases). Germline V gives CDR1 MNHEY, CDR2 SVGAGI. V was trimmed by 6 bases and J by 8 bases, leaving 16 bases between them. This CDR3 is built from 13 residues. The CDR3 spells CASRYTKDREAFF. The CDR3 region has the DNA TGTGCCAGCAGGTACACTAAGGACAGAGAAGCTTTCTTT.

The chain couples TRBV7-3 to TRBJ2-1, with TRBD2 matching 9 bases. V was pared by 5 bases and J by 8 bases, with 10 bases of the junction left unmatched. Germline lookup yields CDR1 SGHTA and CDR2 FQGTGA. The CDR3 covers 15 residues. The CDR3 nucleotides are TGTGCCAGCAGCCCCGGGACTAGCTTTCGGGATGAGCAGTTCTTC. Translation: CASSPGTSFRDEQFF.

CDR3 sequence (DNA): TGTGCCAGTCTAGCGATCTCCGGGACAGGGACAAACACCATATATTTT. This sequence encodes CASLAISGTGTNTIYF. The chain combines TRBV19 with TRBJ1-3, with 9 bases lining up with TRBD1. This CDR3 is built from 16 residues. Germline values: CDR1 LNHDA, CDR2 SQIVND (reference sequence). J lost 6 bases, V lost 8 bases, and 14 bases had no gene match.

In DNA, the CDR3 is TGTGCCAGCAGCCAAGACCTGGGGGCAGGCTATGGCTACACCTTC. Protein: CASSQDLGAGYGYTF. The chain combines TRBV3-1 (or the pseudogene TRBV3-2) with TRBJ1-2, with D tentatively TRBD1 (6 bases). Trimming removed 0 bases from V and 4 bases from J, with 12 bases in between. The germline V gene encodes CDR1 LGHDT and CDR2 YNNKEL (reference sequence). The CDR3 has 15 amino acids.

V gene TRBV9 combines with J gene TRBJ2-7; unclear D gene. This CDR3 is 15 amino acids long. CDR1 and CDR2 (germline): SGDLS, YYNGEE. Trimming took off 4 bases at V and 0 bases at J, with 14 bases between the two ends. CDR3 nucleotide sequence: TGTGCCAGCAGCCCCCGGTCAGCTAGCTCCTACGAGCAGTACTTC. This sequence encodes CASSPRSASSYEQYF.

The chain is built from TRBV7-7 and TRBJ2-3, with 7 bases lining up with TRBD1. This CDR3 has 15 residues. The V gene end was trimmed by 2 bases and the J gene end by 4 bases; junction bases not matched to a gene: 6. Germline V gene data show CDR1 as SSHAT and CDR2 as FNYEAQ (reference sequence). CDR3 sequence reads: CASSLSYRGADTQYF. The CDR3 DNA is TGTGCCAGCAGCTTATCGTACAGGGGAGCAGATACGCAGTATTTT.

This clone was detected once. This chain connects TRBV5-5 to TRBJ2-1, with 8 bases that match TRBD2. Germline CDR1 is SGHKS and CDR2 is YYEKEE (reference sequence). The J segment lost 3 bases and the V segment lost 2 bases, leaving 4 bases of the junction unmatched. The length of the CDR3 is 15 residues. CDR3 sequence: CASSFGRGDYNEQFF. The CDR3 DNA follows: TGTGCCAGCAGCTTTGGGCGGGGGGACTACAATGAGCAGTTCTTC.

The rearrangement links TRBV28 to TRBJ2-7; 8 positions match TRBD2. This CDR3 is built from 13 residues. The ends lost 8 bases at V and 2 bases at J; junction bases unmatched: 5. Looked up from germline, CDR1 is MDHEN and CDR2 is SYDVKM. CDR3 residues: CASSTAGAYEQYF. The CDR3 DNA reads as TGTGCCAGCTCAACAGCGGGAGCCTACGAGCAGTACTTC. Drawing the rest from reference TRBV28 and TRBJ2-7, the complete variable domain is DVKVTQSSRYLVKRTGEKVFLECVQDMDHENMFWYRQDPGLGLRLIYFSYDVKMKEKGDIPEGYSVSREKKERFSLILESASTNQTSMYLCASSTAGAYEQYFGPGTRLTVT.

This chain joins TRBV9 and TRBJ2-7, with D hard to call. V was pared by 3 bases and J by 2 bases, with 3 bases between. The length of the CDR3 is 11 residues. CDR1 and CDR2 (germline): SGDLS, YYNGEE. CDR3 in DNA: TGTGCCAGCAGCGCTACCTACGAGCAGTACTTC. Translated, it gives CASSATYEQYF. The variable domain in full, completed from reference TRBV9 and TRBJ2-7, reads DSGVTQTPKHLITATGQRVTLRCSPRSGDLSVYWYQQSLDQGLQFLIQYYNGEERAKGNILERFSAQQFPDLHSELNLSSLELGDSALYFCASSATYEQYFGPGTRLTVT.